The clone carrying this T cell receptor (beta chain) was observed at least ten times. The data belong to a study of T cells in Graves' hyperthyroidism and ophthalmopathy. Amplified TCR beta CDR3 regions came from RNA transcripts. Using the HTBI primer set, a first-round RT-PCR was run on the TCR CDR3. TCRdb independently ran MiXCR on the multiplex PCR reads; one entry per CDR3 protein. The data hold around 350,000 distinct CDR3 sequences, with 15% to 20% observed a single time. Trimming cost V 6 bases and J 1 base; bases outside gene matches: 6. This CDR3 contains 16 residues. J is TRBJ2-6 and V is TRBV12-3 or TRBV12-4; 7 bases align to TRBD2. The sequencing input was blood. The TCR originated in a woman younger than 30 with Graves' hyperthyroidism. The CDR3 loop is CASSLTGGSGANVLTF. In DNA form, the CDR3 reads TGTGCCAGCAGCCTCACCGGGGGGTCTGGGGCCAACGTCCTGACTTTC.